The TCR beta chain described here comes from a study of T cells in Graves' hyperthyroidism and ophthalmopathy. Fresh peripheral blood, about 9.6 ml, yielded the PBMCs. The TCR beta CDR3 regions underwent amplification using RNA transcripts as the source. The HTBI primer set was used in a first-round RT-PCR of the TCR CDR3. One entry per CDR3 protein results from TCRdb running MiXCR on the multiplex PCR reads. The sample has about 520,000 distinct CDR3 sequences; around 24% are singletons. Looked up from germline, CDR1 is MNHEY and CDR2 is SVGAGI. The CDR3 is 16 amino acids. Trimming took off 0 bases at V and 2 bases at J, with 13 bases between the two ends.

Sequenced input: blood. The receptor was derived from a woman aged 25 to 39 with Graves' ophthalmopathy. V usage is TRBV6-5 and J usage is TRBJ2-5, with D perhaps matching TRBD1 (5 bases). The CDR3 nucleotides read TGTGCCAGCAGTTACTCCCAGGGATGGTCACAAGAGACCCAGTACTTC. Its translation: CASSYSQGWSQETQYF.